The sequence of this T cell receptor (beta chain) was determined in a study of long-term antiretroviral therapy in people with HIV. This clone appeared a few times. Its antigen is undetermined. Points from the study as a whole: Controls had broader CDR3 length ranges than HIV repertoires did. The blood, collected between 2004 and 2017, was possibly taken under older ART regimens.

Every one of the donors gave at least one pre-ART PBMC sample and at least two post-ART PBMC samples. Each participant with HIV received care in the United States. This CDR3 is built from 15 residues. The V gene's germline CDR1 is SGHAT and CDR2 FQDESV (reference sequence). Trimming removed 5 bases from V and 7 bases from J, with 18 bases in between. Survey-level immunoSEQ v3.0 assays were run. TCRdb's table, derived via immunoSEQ multiplex PCR, lists solely in-frame clones and lacks some. The sample shows more than 15,000 clones, 80% of them seen only once. The sample was unsorted PBMCs, taken 2.9 years after starting antiretroviral therapy. The TCR comes from a woman in her twenties or thirties with HIV. The V and J genes are TRBV11-1 and TRBJ1-5; D gene ambiguous. This CDR3 reads CASSRNDGGNQPQHF. Written as DNA, the CDR3 is TGTGCCAGCAGCCGAAATGATGGAGGAAACCAGCCCCAGCATTTT.